Presented here are 8 T cell receptor beta chains from one specimen sequenced in a study of molecular identifiers for immune sequencing clone quantification. TCRdb reprocessed the PCR reads with MiXCR, giving one entry per CDR3 protein. Among a few hundred thousand distinct CDR3 sequences, roughly 23% were seen once, and the ten largest hold 0.7% to 1%. The sample taken for sequencing was naive CD8+ T cells from blood, with Jurkat cell RNA spiked in. Indicated subset: FACS-sorted CD8+CD4-CCR7+CD45RA+ naive T cells. The origin of the receptors is a human donor in good health. Some libraries in this study had Jurkat cell RNA spiked in.

This clonotype was seen more than once but under ten times. CDR3 protein: CASSLEFSGLHNEQFF. The CDR3 nucleotides read TGCGCCAGCAGCCTAGAATTTTCAGGACTCCACAATGAGCAGTTCTTC. The gene calls are TRBV4-1 and TRBJ2-1; perhaps TRBD2 as D (5 bases). Germline V CDR1 and CDR2: MGHRA, YSYEKL. This CDR3 region has 16 residues. With 4 bases removed from V and 5 bases from J, the gap between germline ends came to 18 bases.

Concerning this clonotype itself: A much larger clone sits a single nucleotide away, making a read error possible. The final CDR3 position lacks the conserved phenylalanine or tryptophan, pointing to a likely read error. The chain recombines TRBV25-1 with TRBJ2-1, with D tentatively TRBD2 (5 bases). Germline CDR1 and CDR2: MGHDK and SYGVNS. This CDR3 is built from 13 residues. V was pared by 4 bases and J by 3 bases, with 7 bases between. The CDR3: CASSATSYNEQFL. CDR3 nucleotides: TGTGCCAGCAGTGCCACTAGCTACAATGAGCAGTTCCTC.

The table lists this clonotype with many counts. The gene calls are TRBV6-1 and TRBJ1-5; D might be TRBD1 (6 bases). Germline V gene lookup returns CDR1 MNHNS and CDR2 SASEGT. The CDR3 spans 14 residues. Deletions cut 3 bases from V and 6 bases from J, with 12 bases between. The CDR3 DNA sequence: TGTGCCAGCAGTGACGGGGGGCTCTCTCAGCCCCAGCATTTT. Its translation is CASSDGGLSQPQHF.

J is TRBJ1-1 and V is TRBV7-9; D is unclear. The germline V gene has CDR1 SEHNR and CDR2 FQNEAQ (reference sequence). The CDR3 is 15 residues long. V lost 5 bases, J lost 3 bases, and 16 bases lay in between. This CDR3 is CASSGGPGAYTEAFF. The CDR3 region has the DNA TGTGCCAGCAGCGGCGGTCCGGGCGCGTACACTGAAGCTTTCTTT.

This clonotype was detected a few times. V gene TRBV3-1 combines with J gene TRBJ2-3; possibly TRBD1 for D (6 bases). Germline loops: CDR1 LGHDT, CDR2 YNNKEL (reference sequence). This CDR3 contains 13 residues. V gave up 4 bases and J gave up 5 bases, with 10 bases separating them. In nucleotides, the CDR3 is TGTGCCAGCAGCCGCCGGGACATAGATACGCAGTATTTT. Residues: CASSRRDIDTQYF.

In nucleotides, the CDR3 is TGTGCCAGCAGCTTGATGGGGGGCCAATTGGAAGATACGCAGTATTTT. Amino acid sequence: CASSLMGGQLEDTQYF. This sequence joins TRBV7-8 and TRBJ2-3; either TRBD1 or TRBD2 may supply D (6 bases each). Trimming cost V 3 bases and J 5 bases, with 18 bases left between them. The CDR3 consists of 16 residues. Germline values: CDR1 SGHVS, CDR2 FQNEAQ.

This clonotype appeared a few times. One junction end disagrees with the germline gene, perhaps due to a read error. The chain recombines TRBV19 with TRBJ2-1; D might be TRBD2 (5 bases). The germline V gene has CDR1 LNHDA and CDR2 SQIVND (reference sequence). This CDR3 spans 15 amino acids. CDR3 loop: CASSPLDEGYYEQFF. CDR3 in DNA: TGTGCCAGTAGTCCCCTGGACGAGGGCTACTATGAGCAGTTCTTC.

This clonotype was counted only a few times. V gene TRBV13 combines with J gene TRBJ1-4; D unclear. Germline V lookup: CDR1 PRHDT, CDR2 FYEKMQ (reference sequence). The V end lost 5 bases, the J end lost 8 bases, and 6 bases lay between the germline ends. There are 11 residues in the CDR3. CDR3 amino acids: CASSQNEKLFF. CDR3 in DNA: TGTGCCAGCAGCCAAAACGAAAAACTGTTTTTT.